This T cell receptor (beta chain) is from a study of CD8 T cells in ankylosing spondylitis. Study conclusions and caveats: Disease-linked clones were reportedly significantly enriched in matched ankylosing spondylitis synovial fluid.

This clonotype was seen at least ten times. Its antigen is undetermined. Looked up from germline, CDR1 is LNHNV and CDR2 is YYDKDF (reference sequence). V dropped 3 bases and J dropped 3 bases, with 9 bases sitting between them. The CDR3 contains 13 residues. Libraries for TCR beta were made by quantitative 5'-RACE with molecular barcodes. TCRdb reanalysed the 5' RACE reads using MiXCR and keeps one entry per CDR3 protein. The sample has 180,000 or so distinct CDR3 sequences; 11% are singletons. The sequence derives from a male donor with ankylosing spondylitis or in good health (not recorded which). Input material: blood, either unsorted or a sorted T cell fraction (not recorded which). The rearrangement links TRBV15 to TRBJ2-7; perhaps TRBD1 as D (6 bases). CDR3 nucleotide sequence: TGTGCCACCAGCAGCAAGGACAGCTACGAGCAGTACTTC. Encoded protein: CATSSKDSYEQYF. Combining the CDR3 with reference TRBV15 and TRBJ2-7 gives the whole variable domain DAMVIQNPRYQVTQFGKPVTLSCSQTLNHNVMYWYQQKSSQAPKLLFHYYDKDFNNEADTPDNFQSRRPNTSFCFLDIRSPGLGDTAMYLCATSSKDSYEQYFGPGTRLTVT.